This TCR beta chain is drawn from a study of shared clonotypes between healthy human individuals. Using immunoSEQ multiplex PCR, the repertoire was profiled, and TCRdb retains in-frame clones only, with some absent. The profile shows about 510,000 clones, approximately 95% of them singletons. CDR3 length equals 13 residues. V dropped 2 bases and J dropped 5 bases, with 13 bases sitting between them. Per germline, CDR1 GTSNPN and CDR2 SVGIG (reference sequence). V gene TRBV30 combines with J gene TRBJ2-7, with a tentative D call TRBD1 (6 bases). The sequenced material came from naive CD4+ T cells sorted from blood. The sample's subset: CD45RA+ positively selected. The sequence came from a woman in her twenties or thirties in good health. In nucleotides, the CDR3 is TGTGCCTGGAGTTATCAGGGGCCGGACGAGCAGTACTTC. Encoded protein: CAWSYQGPDEQYF.